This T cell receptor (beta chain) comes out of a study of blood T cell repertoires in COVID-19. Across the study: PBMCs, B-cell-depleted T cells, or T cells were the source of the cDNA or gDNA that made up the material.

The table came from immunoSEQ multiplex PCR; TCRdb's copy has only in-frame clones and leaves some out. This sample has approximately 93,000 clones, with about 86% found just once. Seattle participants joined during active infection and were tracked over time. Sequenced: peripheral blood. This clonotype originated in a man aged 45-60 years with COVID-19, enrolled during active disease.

The chain's CDR3 is CASSVTPVNEKLFF. CDR3 DNA: TGTGCCAGCAGTGTTACTCCGGTTAATGAAAAACTGTTTTTT. The rearrangement joins TRBV2 to TRBJ1-4; no firm D call. This CDR3 spans 14 amino acids. In germline, CDR1 is SNHLY, CDR2 FYNNEI. The V end lost 4 bases, the J end lost 4 bases, and 10 bases lay between the germline ends.